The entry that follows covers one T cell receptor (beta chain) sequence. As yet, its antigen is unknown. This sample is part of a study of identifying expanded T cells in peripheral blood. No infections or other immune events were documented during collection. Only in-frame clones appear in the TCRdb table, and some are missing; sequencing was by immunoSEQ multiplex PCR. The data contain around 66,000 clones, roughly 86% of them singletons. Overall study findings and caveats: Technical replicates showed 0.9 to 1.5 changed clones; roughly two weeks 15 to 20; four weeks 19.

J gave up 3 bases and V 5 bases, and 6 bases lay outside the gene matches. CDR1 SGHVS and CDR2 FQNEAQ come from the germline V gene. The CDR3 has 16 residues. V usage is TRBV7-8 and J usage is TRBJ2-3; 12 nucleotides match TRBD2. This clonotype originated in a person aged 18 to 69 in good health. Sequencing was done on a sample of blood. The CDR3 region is CASSQTSGRRTDTQYF. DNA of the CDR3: TGTGCCAGCAGCCAGACTAGCGGGAGAAGGACAGATACGCAGTATTTT.